This TCR beta chain is drawn from a study of tissue T cells after allogeneic stem cell transplantation. As for time point: mouse harvest day 7 after allogeneic transplant. Mouse grafts combined 10^7 T-cell-depleted bone marrow cells with 10^6 splenic CD5+ T cells. Measured with immunoSEQ multiplex PCR; TCRdb has only the in-frame clones, and not every one. Here the sample spans fewer than 5,000 clones, 50% being singletons. Regarding this clone: Mouse gene names and germline throughout.

The specimen sequenced was gut tissue. The TCR originated in a female BALB/c mouse given C57BL/6 T cells with graft-versus-host disease after an allogeneic hematopoietic cell transplant.

The chain's CDR3 is CASSWTGGSQNTLYF. The CDR3 bases that were read are TGTGCCAGCTCTTGGACTGGGGGTAGTCAAAACACCTTGTAC. The rearrangement uses TRBV12-1 and TRBJ2-4, with 10 nucleotides matching TRBD2. The read ends 1 residue before the CDR3 terminus; that terminus is restored from the germline J gene. With V trimmed by 3 bases and J by 0 bases, 2 bases remained unmatched. The CDR3 is 15 amino acids. Germline CDR1 reads SGHSN; CDR2 reads HYEKVE. The variable domain in full, with the rest retrieved from reference TRBV12-1 and TRBJ2-4, is DSGVVQSPRHIIKEKGGRSVLTCIPISGHSNVVWYQQTLGKELKFLIQHYEKVERDKGFLPSRFSVQQFDDYHSEMNMSALELEDSAMYFCASSWTGGSQNTLYFGAGTRLSVL.